The 9 T cell receptor beta chains in this list originate from one sample, sequenced in a study of spatial heterogeneity in lung cancer. Study-wide results and limits: Expanded alpha and beta TCR counts within tumors tracked tumor mutation counts.

Their specific antigens are unknown. MiXCR, run by TCRdb on the 5' RACE reads, gives a single entry per CDR3 protein. Seen here are 2,000 or so distinct CDR3 sequences, approximately 8.4% observed once, and the top ten hold roughly 13%. Time point here: sample taken at primary tumor resection. The sequencing used lung tumor tissue, collected at surgery. Receptor source: a male donor with early-stage non-small cell lung cancer.

This clonotype counts as medium-sized. This rearrangement joins TRBV7-2 to TRBJ2-7; no firm D call. This CDR3 spans 13 amino acids. V was shortened by 7 bases and J by 5 bases, with 15 bases between the two germline ends. Germline CDR1 and CDR2: SGHTA and FQGNSA. DNA of the CDR3: TGTGCCAGCATGTTACTGTCCCGGGACGAGCAGTACTTC. It encodes CASMLLSRDEQYF.

The chain joins TRBV11-3 to TRBJ2-2, with TRBD2 matching over 8 bases. Germline CDR1 is SGHNT and CDR2 is YENEEA. The CDR3 is 17 amino acids. The ends lost 6 bases at V and 4 bases at J; junction bases unmatched: 13. This CDR3 is CASSPEAGALGTGELFF. In DNA form, the CDR3 reads TGTGCCAGCAGTCCAGAAGCGGGAGCCCTGGGCACCGGGGAGCTGTTTTTT.

This clonotype is termed medium-sized. This chain links TRBV7-2 with TRBJ2-1; 9 positions agree with TRBD1. The CDR3 covers 15 residues. The J segment lost 8 bases and the V segment lost 1 base, leaving 6 bases of the junction unmatched. The germline V gene encodes CDR1 SGHTA and CDR2 FQGNSA. The CDR3 DNA reads as TGTGCCAGCAGCTTAGTAGGACAGGGGAGAGATGAGCAGTTCTTC. Protein sequence: CASSLVGQGRDEQFF.

Judged by abundance, this clonotype is medium-sized (0.01 to 0.1%). The CDR3: CASSLADSSYNEQFF. Here the CDR3 DNA reads TGCGCCAGCAGCTTGGCGGACTCTTCCTACAATGAGCAGTTCTTC. The V and J genes are TRBV5-1 and TRBJ2-1, with D perhaps TRBD2 (5 bases). Looked up from germline, CDR1 is SGHRS and CDR2 is YFSETQ. The CDR3 sequence is 15 residues long. Trimming shortened V by 0 bases and J by 1 base, and 8 bases separated the two germline ends.

By frequency in the sample, this clonotype is medium-sized. This chain joins TRBV3-1 and TRBJ1-1; TRBD1 aligns across 7 bases. The trim removed 5 bases at V and 6 bases at J, leaving 9 bases unmatched. CDR3 length: 14 residues. Germline values: CDR1 LGHDT, CDR2 YNNKEL (reference sequence). The CDR3 sequence is CASSYSPGQSEAFF. CDR3 DNA: TGTGCCAGCAGCTATTCACCGGGACAGTCTGAAGCTTTCTTT.

In its sample, this clonotype ranks as medium-sized. This rearrangement joins TRBV5-4 to TRBJ2-3; TRBD2 aligns across 8 bases. Germline V gene data show CDR1 as SGHNT and CDR2 as YYREEE (reference sequence). The ends lost 2 bases at V and 2 bases at J; junction bases unmatched: 4. The CDR3 is 15 residues long. CDR3 DNA sequence: TGTGCCAGCAGCTTACGGGGGGGCGCCACAGATACGCAGTATTTT. Translation: CASSLRGGATDTQYF.

In this sample, this clonotype is medium-sized. The chain carries TRBV23-1 and TRBJ1-5, with 11 bases fitting TRBD1. TRBV23-1 is recorded as an ORF, its role being uncertain. The CDR3 runs to 17 residues. The junction had 12 bases not matched to a gene; V was cut back by 4 bases and J by 7 bases. CDR3 region: CASSLAMDRGREQPQHF. In nucleotides, the CDR3 is TGCGCCAGCAGTCTCGCGATGGACAGGGGGCGGGAGCAGCCCCAGCATTTT.

This clonotype showed up just a few times. V usage is TRBV20-1 and J usage is TRBJ2-7; tentatively, D is TRBD2 (6 bases). Trimming pared 5 bases from V and 3 bases from J, leaving 11 bases between. Germline lookup yields CDR1 DFQATT and CDR2 SNEGSKA (reference sequence). This CDR3 comprises 12 residues. The CDR3 spells CSAHRDFYEQYF. CDR3 nucleotides: TGCAGTGCTCACCGGGACTTCTACGAGCAGTACTTC.

By proportion, this clonotype is medium-sized. V usage is TRBV11-3 and J usage is TRBJ2-3, with D unclear. This CDR3 has 13 amino acids. Germline loops: CDR1 SGHNT, CDR2 YENEEA. V was cut by 0 bases and J by 4 bases, with 5 bases left in between. CDR3 loop: CASSLEGPDTQYF. The CDR3 coding sequence is TGTGCCAGCAGCTTAGAAGGGCCAGATACGCAGTATTTT.